The 17 T cell receptor beta chains given below trace back to one sample, sequenced in a study of blood T cell repertoires in COVID-19. Sequenced by immunoSEQ multiplex PCR; TCRdb stores in-frame clones only, minus some. The repertoire includes some 94,000 clones, around 72% of them detected once, and 20% to 25% sits in the top ten. The sample was peripheral blood. All receptors come from a woman aged 60-70 years in a cohort sampled during active or convalescent COVID-19.

A remark on this clone: This sample also contains other DNA sequences that code for the same CDR3. The V call is TRBV18, the J call TRBJ2-5; D unresolved. CDR1 is KGHSH, CDR2 LQKENI, per germline. The length of the CDR3 is 12 residues. V was shortened by 6 bases and J by 1 base, with 6 bases between the two germline ends. As DNA, the CDR3 is TGTGCCAGCTCTCCGAGCCAAGAGACCCAGTACTTC. Translated: CASSPSQETQYF.

This chain links TRBV4-1 with TRBJ2-1, with 9 bases identical to TRBD2. Trimming took 5 bases from V and 1 from J; bases not matched to a gene: 3. CDR1 is MGHRA, CDR2 YSYEKL, per germline. The CDR3 is 15 amino acids. The CDR3 DNA reads as TGCGCCAGCAGCGCGGGGGGGGAGTCCTACAATGAGCAGTTCTTC. As protein: CASSAGGESYNEQFF.

The chain links TRBV9 to TRBJ2-2; D gene unclear. This CDR3 region has 15 residues. The ends were cut back, 0 bases at V and 4 bases at J, with 10 bases in the middle. Germline assignment: CDR1 SGDLS and CDR2 YYNGEE. CDR3 nucleotides: TGTGCCAGCAGCGTAGCGGGTGTTTCCACCGGGGAGCTGTTTTTT. It codes for CASSVAGVSTGELFF.

CDR3 bases: TGCGCCAGCTCCCTTGGGGGGAAGGCCTACGAGCAGTACTTC. This codes for CASSLGGKAYEQYF. This chain joins TRBV5-1 and TRBJ2-7, with D possibly matching TRBD2 (6 bases). Germline loops: CDR1 SGHRS, CDR2 YFSETQ. CDR3 length: 14 residues. With 7 bases removed from V and 2 bases from J, the gap between germline ends came to 16 bases. The complete variable domain, with remaining parts taken from reference TRBV5-1 and TRBJ2-7, reads KAGVTQTPRYLIKTRGQQVTLSCSPISGHRSVSWYQQTPGQGLQFLFEYFSETQRNKGNFPGRFSGRQFSNSRSEMNVSTLELGDSALYLCASSLGGKAYEQYFGPGTRLTVT.

The genes are TRBV2 and TRBJ2-7; D is possibly TRBD2 (6 bases). The CDR3 has 13 residues. The germline V and J ends were trimmed by 2 bases and 7 bases, with 12 bases remaining between them. Germline V gives CDR1 SNHLY, CDR2 FYNNEI. The CDR3 reads CASSEWRGYEQYF. In nucleotides, the CDR3 is TGTGCCAGCAGTGAATGGCGGGGCTATGAGCAGTACTTC. Drawing the rest from reference TRBV2 and TRBJ2-7, the complete variable domain is EPEVTQTPSHQVTQMGQEVILRCVPISNHLYFYWYRQILGQKVEFLVSFYNNEISEKSEIFDDQFSVERPDGSNFTLKIRSTKLEDSAMYFCASSEWRGYEQYFGPGTRLTVT.

The chain has TRBV28 and TRBJ2-1, with 9 bases identical to TRBD2. The CDR3 contains 16 residues. Germline assignment: CDR1 MDHEN and CDR2 SYDVKM. V trimming: 1 base; J trimming: 4 bases; junction bases outside the gene matches: 5. The CDR3 nucleotides are TGTGCCAGCAGTTTATATAGAGCGGGGGGTTACAATGAGCAGTTCTTC. Protein: CASSLYRAGGYNEQFF.

This clone came up many times. The rearrangement joins TRBV24-1 to TRBJ1-2; tentatively, D is TRBD1 (6 bases). Trimming took 2 bases from V and 4 from J, leaving 10 bases between them. Germline CDR1 is KGHDR and CDR2 is SFDVKD. This CDR3 has 14 residues. The CDR3 region is CATSDSAGAYGYTF. The CDR3 region has the DNA TGTGCCACCAGTGATTCGGCAGGGGCCTATGGCTACACCTTC.

The gene calls are TRBV7-9 and TRBJ2-7, with D perhaps TRBD1 (6 bases). Looked up from germline, CDR1 is SEHNR and CDR2 is FQNEAQ (reference sequence). V was trimmed by 5 bases and J by 2 bases, leaving 10 bases between them. This CDR3 contains 13 residues. CDR3 in amino acids: CASSRDTPYEQYF. The DNA for the CDR3 is TGTGCCAGCAGCCGGGACACCCCCTACGAGCAGTACTTC.

The genes are TRBV7-3 and TRBJ2-3; 8 positions agree with TRBD2. Germline CDR1 reads SGHTA; CDR2 reads FQGTGA. CDR3 size: 15 residues. Trimming removed 9 bases from V and 11 bases from J; junction bases left unmatched: 19. The CDR3, as DNA: TGTGCCAGTAGTTTCCTCGGGGGGGACCACATTATGCAGTATTTT. Its protein product is CASSFLGGDHIMQYF. The full variable domain, completed using reference TRBV7-3 and TRBJ2-3, is GAGVSQTPSNKVTEKGKYVELRCDPISGHTALYWYRQSLGQGPEFLIYFQGTGAADDSGLPNDRFFAVRPEGSVSTLKIQRTERGDSAVYLCASSFLGGDHIMQYFGPGTRLTVL.

This chain connects TRBV5-1 to TRBJ2-7; 8 nucleotides agree with TRBD1. Germline CDR1 is SGHRS and CDR2 is YFSETQ. The CDR3 covers 15 residues. V lost 3 bases to trimming and J lost 1 base; unmatched junction nucleotides: 6. The CDR3 DNA follows: TGCGCCAGCAGCTGGGGGGACAGGAGTTCCTACGAGCAGTACTTC. It specifies CASSWGDRSSYEQYF. Full variable domain (rest looked up from reference TRBV5-1 and TRBJ2-7): KAGVTQTPRYLIKTRGQQVTLSCSPISGHRSVSWYQQTPGQGLQFLFEYFSETQRNKGNFPGRFSGRQFSNSRSEMNVSTLELGDSALYLCASSWGDRSSYEQYFGPGTRLTVT.

The chain couples TRBV2 to TRBJ2-5, with TRBD1 as a possible D gene (6 bases). Germline CDR1 reads SNHLY; CDR2 reads FYNNEI. V was trimmed by 5 bases and J by 3 bases, leaving 10 bases between them. The CDR3 loop spans 13 amino acids. In DNA, the CDR3 is TGTGCCAGCAGTAAACGGACAGAAGAGACCCAGTACTTC. It yields the protein CASSKRTEETQYF.

V gene TRBV5-1 combines with J gene TRBJ2-5, with 7 bases matching TRBD2. The trim removed 3 bases at V and 5 bases at J, leaving 10 bases unmatched. This CDR3 contains 15 residues. From germline, CDR1 is SGHRS and CDR2 YFSETQ. CDR3 loop: CASSSPRELAETQYF. The CDR3 DNA sequence: TGCGCCAGCAGCTCTCCCCGGGAACTAGCGGAGACCCAGTACTTC.

The chain combines TRBV6-5 with TRBJ2-7; 8 nucleotides line up with TRBD2. This CDR3 has 14 amino acids. CDR1 MNHEY and CDR2 SVGAGI come from the germline V gene. J gave up 3 bases and V 5 bases, and 6 bases lay outside the gene matches. CDR3 loop: CASSRGTRDYEQYF. The CDR3 nucleotides read TGTGCCAGCAGTCGAGGGACTAGGGACTACGAGCAGTACTTC.

This clone was counted between two and nine times. This chain links TRBV7-9 with TRBJ1-4; D is possibly TRBD1 (5 bases). This CDR3 spans 14 amino acids. The V and J ends lost 5 bases and 3 bases respectively, with 10 bases between them. Per the germline V gene, CDR1 is SEHNR and CDR2 is FQNEAQ (reference sequence). CDR3: CASSREQANEKLFF. The CDR3, as DNA: TGTGCCAGCAGCCGCGAACAGGCTAATGAAAAACTGTTTTTT.

The rearrangement joins TRBV18 to TRBJ2-3, with D possibly TRBD2 on 6 matching bases. The CDR3 extends over 15 amino acids. The germline V gene encodes CDR1 KGHSH and CDR2 LQKENI. V lost 1 base and J lost 1, with 9 bases in between. The CDR3 bases are TGTGCCAGCTCACCACGGGGCGGGGGCACAGATACGCAGTATTTT. Translation gives CASSPRGGGTDTQYF.

The chain links TRBV14 to TRBJ2-5; D might be TRBD1 (5 bases). Trimming took 0 bases from V and 2 from J, leaving 13 bases between them. Germline CDR1 SGHDN, CDR2 FVKESK. The CDR3 consists of 16 residues. Here the CDR3 DNA reads TGTGCCAGCAGCCAAGATAGAACAGGCATGCAAGAGACCCAGTACTTC. Translated: CASSQDRTGMQETQYF.

This chain joins TRBV19 and TRBJ2-3; 7 bases agree with TRBD2. Trimming at V came to 1 base and at J to 1 base, leaving 2 bases not matched to a gene. The CDR3 contains 15 residues. Per germline, CDR1 LNHDA and CDR2 SQIVND (reference sequence). The CDR3 loop is CASSIGLAGTDTQYF. CDR3 coding DNA: TGTGCCAGTAGTATAGGGCTAGCGGGCACAGATACGCAGTATTTT.